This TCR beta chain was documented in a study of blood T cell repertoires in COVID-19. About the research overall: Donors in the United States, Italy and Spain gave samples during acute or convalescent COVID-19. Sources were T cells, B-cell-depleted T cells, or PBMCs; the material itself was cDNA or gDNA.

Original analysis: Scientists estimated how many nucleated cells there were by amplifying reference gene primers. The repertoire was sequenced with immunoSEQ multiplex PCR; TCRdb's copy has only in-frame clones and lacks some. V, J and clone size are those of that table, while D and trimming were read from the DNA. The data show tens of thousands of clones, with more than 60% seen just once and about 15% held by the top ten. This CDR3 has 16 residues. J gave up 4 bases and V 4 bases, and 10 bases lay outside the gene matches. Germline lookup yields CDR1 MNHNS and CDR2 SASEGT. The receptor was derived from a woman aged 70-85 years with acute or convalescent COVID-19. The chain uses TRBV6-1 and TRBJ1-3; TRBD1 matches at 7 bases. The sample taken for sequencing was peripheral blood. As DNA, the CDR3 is TGTGCCAGCAGTGGGGGACAGCTTCTCGGGGGAAACACCATATATTTT. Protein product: CASSGGQLLGGNTIYF.